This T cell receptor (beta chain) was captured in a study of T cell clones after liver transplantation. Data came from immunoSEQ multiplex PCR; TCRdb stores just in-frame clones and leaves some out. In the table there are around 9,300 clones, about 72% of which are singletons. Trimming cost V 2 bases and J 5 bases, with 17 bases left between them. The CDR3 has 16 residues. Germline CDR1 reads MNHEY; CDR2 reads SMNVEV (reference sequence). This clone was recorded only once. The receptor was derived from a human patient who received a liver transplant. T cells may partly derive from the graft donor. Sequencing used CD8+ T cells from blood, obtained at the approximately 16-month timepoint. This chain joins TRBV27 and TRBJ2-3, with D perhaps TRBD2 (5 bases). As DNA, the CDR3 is TGTGCCAGCAGTTTACTGGCCGGGGTCCCGGTAGATACGCAGTATTTT. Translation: CASSLLAGVPVDTQYF.